These 24 T cell receptor beta chains came from one sample sequenced in a study of cytomegalovirus exposure and HLA in healthy donors. The assay was immunoSEQ multiplex PCR, and TCRdb's table has in-frame clones only and misses some. The sample includes approximately 240,000 clones, about nine tenths of them seen just once. Material: PBMCs. These receptors all come from a woman aged 18 to 35 in good health and CMV-seronegative.

The genes are TRBV6-5 and TRBJ2-1; 9 bases agree with TRBD1. CDR1 is MNHEY, CDR2 SVGAGI, per germline. The CDR3 length is 16 residues. With 4 bases clipped from V and 2 bases from J, the junction kept 6 bases outside the gene matches. The CDR3 coding sequence is TGTGCCAGCAGTTCTTGGGACAGGGTGACCTACAATGAGCAGTTCTTC. This gives the protein CASSSWDRVTYNEQFF.

V usage is TRBV27 and J usage is TRBJ2-7, with 16 bases identical to TRBD2. Germline values: CDR1 MNHEY, CDR2 SMNVEV (reference sequence). The CDR3 is 16 amino acids. After removal of 5 bases from V and 5 bases from J, the junction contained 6 bases not matched to a gene. Written as DNA, the CDR3 is TGTGCCAGCAGTCCCGGGACTAGCGGGAGGGCCCACGAGCAGTACTTC. It translates to CASSPGTSGRAHEQYF.

This chain uses TRBV7-3 with TRBJ2-7; 8 bases align to TRBD2. This CDR3 is built from 15 residues. With V trimmed by 5 bases and J by 6 bases, 12 bases remained unmatched. Germline loops: CDR1 SGHTA, CDR2 FQGTGA. CDR3 nucleotides: TGTGCCAGCAGCCCACCAGCGGGAGCTCCCACCGAGCAGTACTTC. Translation: CASSPPAGAPTEQYF.

This clone was recorded only once. The CDR3 reads CATGSGNTIYF. The CDR3 nucleotides read TGTGCCACCGGGTCCGGAAACACCATATATTTT. The J gene is TRBJ1-3, the V gene TRBV7-9; D call uncertain. The CDR3 is 11 residues long. V lost 10 bases and J lost 4, with 8 bases in between. The germline V gene has CDR1 SEHNR and CDR2 FQNEAQ (reference sequence).

The V gene is TRBV4-2, the J gene TRBJ2-7, with 9 bases fitting TRBD2. The germline gives CDR1 LGHNA, CDR2 YNFKEQ. Trimming took 6 bases from V and 6 from J; bases not matched to a gene: 6. CDR3 length equals 13 residues. The CDR3 region is CASRDSGSPEQYF. DNA of the CDR3: TGTGCCAGCAGGGATAGCGGGAGTCCCGAGCAGTACTTC.

This chain connects TRBV5-1 to TRBJ2-1; D might be TRBD2 (6 bases). The CDR3 covers 15 residues. Germline V CDR1 and CDR2: SGHRS, YFSETQ. Trimming took 0 bases from V and 3 from J, leaving 10 bases between them. CDR3: CASSLAGGLYNEQFF. As DNA, the CDR3 is TGCGCCAGCAGCTTGGCCGGGGGACTCTACAATGAGCAGTTCTTC.

The genes are TRBV6-1 and TRBJ2-6, with TRBD2 matching 7 bases. The ends lost 2 bases at V and 2 bases at J; junction bases unmatched: 3. The CDR3 has 16 residues. Germline V gene data show CDR1 as MNHNS and CDR2 as SASEGT. This CDR3 reads CASSEWGGAGANVLTF. DNA for the CDR3: TGTGCCAGCAGTGAATGGGGGGGAGCTGGGGCCAACGTCCTGACTTTC.

The chain uses TRBV19 and TRBJ2-7; TRBD1 aligns across 10 bases. J lost 0 bases, V lost 2 bases, and 4 bases had no gene match. Germline CDR1 LNHDA, CDR2 SQIVND (reference sequence). The CDR3 runs to 16 residues. This CDR3 is CASSIRGQGISYEQYF. The CDR3 bases are TGTGCCAGTAGTATACGGGGACAGGGGATCTCCTACGAGCAGTACTTC.

The genes are TRBV27 and TRBJ1-4; D is possibly TRBD1 (6 bases). The CDR3 runs 14 residues. Germline V gene lookup returns CDR1 MNHEY and CDR2 SMNVEV (reference sequence). Deletions cut 8 bases from V and 8 bases from J, with 18 bases between. The DNA of the CDR3 is TGTGCCAGCGGCCGACCAGGGGTTCTAGAAAAACTGTTTTTT. It specifies CASGRPGVLEKLFF.

V usage is TRBV9 and J usage is TRBJ2-7, with 8 bases aligning to TRBD2. Germline loops: CDR1 SGDLS, CDR2 YYNGEE. CDR3 length equals 14 residues. With V trimmed by 3 bases and J by 0 bases, 2 bases remained unmatched. CDR3 DNA: TGTGCCAGCAGCGGGACTAGCACCTCCTACGAGCAGTACTTC. Translated, it gives CASSGTSTSYEQYF. Based on the CDR3 plus reference TRBV9 and TRBJ2-7, the full variable domain is DSGVTQTPKHLITATGQRVTLRCSPRSGDLSVYWYQQSLDQGLQFLIQYYNGEERAKGNILERFSAQQFPDLHSELNLSSLELGDSALYFCASSGTSTSYEQYFGPGTRLTVT.

J is TRBJ2-7 and V is TRBV6-6; 7 bases fit TRBD1. Unmatched junction bases numbered 9, after V lost 6 bases and J lost 4 bases. Germline CDR1 and CDR2: MNHNY and SVGAGI (reference sequence). The CDR3 loop spans 14 amino acids. DNA of the CDR3: TGTGCCAGCAGCCCGGGACAGACCCTATACGAGCAGTACTTC. Amino acid sequence: CASSPGQTLYEQYF.

Worth noting for this clone: Different DNA sequences within this sample yield the same CDR3. The V call is TRBV7-6, the J call TRBJ2-1, with D unresolved. V gave up 1 base and J gave up 3 bases, with 4 bases separating them. CDR3 length equals 13 residues. Germline V gene lookup returns CDR1 SGHVS and CDR2 FNYEAQ. CDR3 in amino acids: CASSLGSYNEQFF. CDR3 nucleotides: TGTGCCAGCAGCTTAGGTAGCTACAATGAGCAGTTCTTC. Full variable domain (rest looked up from reference TRBV7-6 and TRBJ2-1): GAGVSQSPRYKVTKRGQDVALRCDPISGHVSLYWYRQALGQGPEFLTYFNYEAQQDKSGLPNDRFSAERPEGSISTLTIQRTEQRDSAMYRCASSLGSYNEQFFGPGTRLTVL.

This sequence joins TRBV15 and TRBJ1-5; D is undetermined. Germline V gene sequence: CDR1 LNHNV, CDR2 YYDKDF (reference sequence). The V and J ends lost 6 bases and 6 bases respectively, with 15 bases between them. This CDR3 has 14 residues. For the CDR3, the DNA is TGTGCCACCAGTTCGATGCGGGAGGGTCAGCCCCAGCATTTT. Translating it yields CATSSMREGQPQHF.

The gene calls are TRBV5-1 and TRBJ2-1; D gene ambiguous. Trimming left V 1 base short and J 10 bases short, with 21 bases between. The CDR3 spans 16 residues. CDR1 is SGHRS and CDR2 is YFSETQ in the germline V gene. The CDR3 coding sequence is TGCGCCAGCAGCTTGACCCTGGCAGATTTGACTTTAGAGCAGTTCTTC. It specifies CASSLTLADLTLEQFF.

The chain employs TRBV5-1 and TRBJ1-3; maybe TRBD1 (6 bases). This CDR3 has 16 residues. The ends were cut back, 4 bases at V and 0 bases at J, with 14 bases in the middle. Germline V gene sequence: CDR1 SGHRS, CDR2 YFSETQ. The CDR3 is CASSQRQASSGNTIYF. For the CDR3, the DNA is TGCGCCAGCAGCCAGAGACAGGCCAGCTCTGGAAACACCATATATTTT.

A single count supports this clone. The chain combines TRBV5-6 with TRBJ2-2; D uncertain. The CDR3 is made up of 14 amino acids. V lost 4 bases, J lost 7 bases, and 14 bases lay in between. CDR1 is SGHDT and CDR2 is YYEEEE in the germline V gene. CDR3 residues: CASSLPLGHGELFF. CDR3 bases: TGTGCCAGCAGCCTCCCGCTAGGTCACGGGGAGCTGTTTTTT.

CDR3 protein: CASRPQGALSNSPLHF. The CDR3 nucleotides read TGTGCCAGCAGACCCCAGGGGGCGTTGTCCAATTCACCCCTCCACTTT. The chain combines TRBV28 with TRBJ1-6; 8 positions match TRBD1. The CDR3 covers 16 residues. The V gene's germline CDR1 is MDHEN and CDR2 SYDVKM. After removal of 6 bases from V and 7 bases from J, the junction contained 11 bases not matched to a gene.

The chain links TRBV30 to TRBJ2-3; TRBD1 agrees at 8 bases. Unmatched junction bases numbered 3, after V lost 5 bases and J lost 2 bases. Germline lookup yields CDR1 GTSNPN and CDR2 SVGIG (reference sequence). The CDR3 contains 13 residues. The CDR3 coding sequence is TGTGCCTGGGGGACAGGTCCCACAGATACGCAGTATTTT. This translates into CAWGTGPTDTQYF.

J is TRBJ1-1 and V is TRBV18; D not resolved. The CDR3 totals 14 residues. Trimming stripped 2 bases from V and 0 bases from J, with 7 bases between. Germline V CDR1 and CDR2: KGHSH, LQKENI. CDR3 sequence reads: CASSPNPVNTEAFF. The CDR3 bases are TGTGCCAGCTCACCAAACCCGGTGAACACTGAAGCTTTCTTT.

This chain uses TRBV7-7 with TRBJ1-1, with D perhaps TRBD1 (6 bases). CDR3 length: 13 amino acids. V lost 2 bases to trimming and J lost 7 bases, with 11 bases between them. Germline V gives CDR1 SSHAT, CDR2 FNYEAQ (reference sequence). The CDR3 loop reads CASSLTQGSEAFF. DNA for the CDR3: TGTGCCAGCAGCTTAACCCAGGGGAGTGAAGCTTTCTTT.

The CDR3 loop reads CASSWGGTDTQYF. The CDR3, as DNA: TGTGCCAGCAGCTGGGGAGGCACAGATACGCAGTATTTT. The chain recombines TRBV11-2 with TRBJ2-3; possibly TRBD2 for D (5 bases). The CDR3 is 13 residues long. The germline gives CDR1 SGHAT, CDR2 FQNNGV. V lost 4 bases and J 1 base, leaving 6 bases between the germline ends.

A single count supports this clone. The V call is TRBV5-5, the J call TRBJ2-1; a weak D match, TRBD1 (5 bases). This CDR3 is 15 amino acids long. Germline V lookup: CDR1 SGHKS, CDR2 YYEKEE (reference sequence). Trimming removed 0 bases at V and 7 bases at J, with 14 bases between. The CDR3 region has the DNA TGTGCCAGCAGCTTGGTAGGCCCCGCAGGGAATGAGCAGTTCTTC. Translated: CASSLVGPAGNEQFF.

The chain combines TRBV10-3 with TRBJ2-1; D is undetermined. Per germline, CDR1 ENHRY and CDR2 SYGVKD. The V end was cut by 2 bases, the J end by 5 bases, with 13 bases between. The CDR3 length is 15 residues. This CDR3 reads CAISEGGLKNNEQFF. CDR3 in DNA: TGTGCCATCAGTGAGGGCGGCTTAAAGAACAATGAGCAGTTCTTC.

The CDR3 DNA is TGTGCCAGCGAGAGGAACACTGAAGCTTTCTTT. The encoded protein is CASERNTEAFF. The V call is TRBV6-6, the J call TRBJ1-1; no definite D call. The CDR3 contains 11 residues. V was trimmed by 8 bases and J by 1 base, leaving 5 bases between them. The V gene's germline CDR1 is MNHNY and CDR2 SVGAGI (reference sequence).